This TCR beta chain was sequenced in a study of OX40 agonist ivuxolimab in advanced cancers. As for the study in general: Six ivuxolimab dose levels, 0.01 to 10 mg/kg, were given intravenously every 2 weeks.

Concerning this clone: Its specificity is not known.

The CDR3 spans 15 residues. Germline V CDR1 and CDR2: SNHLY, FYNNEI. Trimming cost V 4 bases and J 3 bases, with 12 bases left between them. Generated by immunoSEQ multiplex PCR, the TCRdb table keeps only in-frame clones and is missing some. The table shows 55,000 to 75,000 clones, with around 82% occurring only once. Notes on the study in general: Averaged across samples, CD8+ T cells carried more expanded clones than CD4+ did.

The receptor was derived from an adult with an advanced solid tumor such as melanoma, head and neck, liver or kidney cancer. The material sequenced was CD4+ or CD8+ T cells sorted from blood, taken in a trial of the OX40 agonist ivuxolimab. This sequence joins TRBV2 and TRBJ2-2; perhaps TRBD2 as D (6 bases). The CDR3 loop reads CASSGFSGDTGELFF. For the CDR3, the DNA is TGTGCCAGCAGTGGGTTCTCGGGGGACACCGGGGAGCTGTTTTTT.